Listed here are 15 T cell receptor beta chains from one sample, sequenced in a study of T cells in localized non-small cell lung cancer. Sequenced by immunoSEQ multiplex PCR; TCRdb stores in-frame clones only, minus some. Among about 21,000 clones listed, under 90% were seen once. The specimen comprised PBMCs, sampled before any cancer treatment. The receptors here all came from a woman aged 35-70 years with stage II squamous cell lung carcinoma.

V gene TRBV9 combines with J gene TRBJ2-2; D tentatively reads TRBD1 or TRBD2 (5 bases each). Trimming pared 0 bases from V and 4 bases from J, leaving 7 bases between. The CDR3 spans 14 residues. Germline lookup yields CDR1 SGDLS and CDR2 YYNGEE. The CDR3: CASSVDGGTGELFF. The CDR3 nucleotides read TGTGCCAGCAGCGTAGATGGGGGCACCGGGGAGCTGTTTTTT.

This clone was observed a single time. The chain couples TRBV6-5 to TRBJ1-1; 7 bases agree with TRBD1. The germline V gene has CDR1 MNHEY and CDR2 SVGAGI. Germline trimming cut 2 bases from V and 0 bases from J; bases unmatched to any gene: 6. This CDR3 spans 16 amino acids. The CDR3 DNA reads as TGTGCCAGCAGTTACGGAGGGGGCGCGATGAACACTGAAGCTTTCTTT. Protein product: CASSYGGGAMNTEAFF.

V and J are TRBV7-9 and TRBJ1-5, with 8 bases fitting TRBD1. The V segment lost 1 base and the J segment 6 bases; nucleotides outside the gene matches: 5. The CDR3 covers 15 residues. Germline V gives CDR1 SEHNR, CDR2 FQNEAQ (reference sequence). The CDR3 spells CASSLGDRPGQPQHF. The CDR3 DNA follows: TGTGCCAGCAGCTTAGGGGACAGGCCCGGTCAGCCCCAGCATTTT. Full variable domain (rest looked up from reference TRBV7-9 and TRBJ1-5): DTGVSQNPRHKITKRGQNVTFRCDPISEHNRLYWYRQTLGQGPEFLTYFQNEAQLEKSRLLSDRFSAERPKGSFSTLEIQRTEQGDSAMYLCASSLGDRPGQPQHFGDGTRLSIL.

This sequence joins TRBV7-8 and TRBJ1-2; D might be TRBD1 (5 bases). The CDR3 is 14 amino acids. Germline CDR1 and CDR2: SGHVS and FQNEAQ. V lost 7 bases and J lost 4, with 16 bases in between. In nucleotides, the CDR3 is TGTGCCAGCACCACCTCCCCAGGGACCTATGGCTACACCTTC. As protein: CASTTSPGTYGYTF.

This sequence joins TRBV11-2 and TRBJ2-1, with 10 bases lining up with TRBD2. The CDR3 length is 17 residues. Per the germline V gene, CDR1 is SGHAT and CDR2 is FQNNGV. Trimming took 0 bases from V and 4 from J; bases not matched to a gene: 6. The CDR3 reads CASSLDRASGSYNEQFF. CDR3 nucleotides: TGTGCCAGCAGCTTAGATAGGGCTAGCGGGAGTTACAATGAGCAGTTCTTC.

This CDR3 reads CSANRGGASDTQYF. Here the CDR3 DNA reads TGCAGCGCCAACCGCGGGGGGGCTTCAGATACGCAGTATTTT. J is TRBJ2-3 and V is TRBV29-1, with 9 bases matching TRBD2. V dropped 7 bases and J dropped 4; count of bases not matched to a gene: 9. The CDR3 runs 14 residues. CDR1 is SQVTM and CDR2 is ANQGSEA in the germline V gene.

The chain combines TRBV2 with TRBJ1-5, with 9 bases identical to TRBD1. Germline CDR1 and CDR2: SNHLY and FYNNEI. CDR3 size: 15 residues. J was trimmed by 3 bases and V by 6 bases; bases with no gene match: 6. The CDR3 reads CASSLGTGSNQPQHF. As DNA, the CDR3 is TGTGCCAGCAGCTTGGGGACAGGGTCCAATCAGCCCCAGCATTTT.

The rearrangement uses TRBV7-2 and TRBJ2-2; TRBD2 matches 7 bases. This CDR3 spans 17 amino acids. J gave up 4 bases and V 0 bases, and 8 bases lay outside the gene matches. The germline V gene has CDR1 SGHTA and CDR2 FQGNSA. The CDR3 loop is CASSLALAGVGTGELFF. The CDR3, as DNA: TGTGCCAGCAGCTTAGCGCTCGCGGGAGTCGGCACCGGGGAGCTGTTTTTT.

The chain has TRBV4-2 and TRBJ2-5, with D perhaps given as TRBD1 or TRBD2 (5 bases each). This CDR3 comprises 14 residues. Between the trimmed V and J ends, which lost 0 bases and 2 bases, there was a span of 7 bases. Germline V gene sequence: CDR1 LGHNA, CDR2 YNFKEQ. In DNA form, the CDR3 reads TGTGCCAGCAGCCAAGAAGGGGAGCAAGAGACCCAGTACTTC. Amino acids: CASSQEGEQETQYF.

V gene TRBV6-1 combines with J gene TRBJ2-1; D gene unclear. V gave up 6 bases and J gave up 6 bases, with 15 bases separating them. The CDR3 runs to 14 residues. The germline V gene has CDR1 MNHNS and CDR2 SASEGT. The CDR3 spells CASSLVPGVNEQFF. The CDR3 DNA follows: TGTGCCAGCAGCCTAGTCCCTGGGGTCAATGAGCAGTTCTTC.

The rearrangement uses TRBV2 and TRBJ1-2; possible D gene TRBD1, 6 bases. The CDR3 runs 14 residues. From germline, CDR1 is SNHLY and CDR2 FYNNEI. V lost 7 bases to trimming and J lost 3 bases, with 15 bases between them. CDR3 DNA: TGTGCCAGCAATACAGGGCTAACTGACTATGGCTACACCTTC. It codes for CASNTGLTDYGYTF.

The chain uses TRBV4-2 and TRBJ2-3; TRBD2 matches at 9 bases. With 1 base clipped from V and 4 bases from J, the junction kept 18 bases outside the gene matches. CDR1 and CDR2 (germline): LGHNA, YNFKEQ. The CDR3 length is 20 residues. The CDR3 nucleotides are TGTGCCAGCAGCCAAGGGCCCGGGTGGGTAGCGGGGGATGGTGCAGATACGCAGTATTTT. Protein product: CASSQGPGWVAGDGADTQYF.

The chain employs TRBV5-1 and TRBJ1-2, with TRBD1 identical over 10 bases. The CDR3 covers 15 residues. CDR1 and CDR2 from the germline V gene are SGHRS and YFSETQ. V shed 0 bases, J shed 4 bases, and the junction held 3 bases outside the gene matches. The CDR3 sequence: CASSLDGQGGYGYTF. CDR3 nucleotide sequence: TGCGCCAGCAGCTTGGACGGACAGGGGGGCTATGGCTACACCTTC.

This sequence joins TRBV19 and TRBJ2-7, with D possibly matching TRBD2 (6 bases). This CDR3 is 17 amino acids long. V lost 1 base to trimming and J lost 5 bases, with 21 bases between them. Germline V CDR1 and CDR2: LNHDA, SQIVND (reference sequence). DNA of the CDR3: TGTGCCAGTAGTATAGTGGGGGTATCGGCCGGCGGGAACGAGCAGTACTTC. Translating gives CASSIVGVSAGGNEQYF.

The chain uses TRBV5-1 and TRBJ1-1; no reliable D call. Germline V gene data show CDR1 as SGHRS and CDR2 as YFSETQ. The CDR3 length is 13 residues. V was cut by 5 bases and J by 4 bases, with 12 bases left in between. CDR3: CASSHDFGTEAFF. The CDR3 nucleotides are TGCGCCAGCAGTCATGACTTCGGCACTGAAGCTTTCTTT.